Listed below are T cell receptor beta chains from one sample, sequenced in a study of OX40 agonist ivuxolimab in advanced cancers. Clones were read by immunoSEQ multiplex PCR, and TCRdb kept only the in-frame ones, dropping some. Among under 90,000 clones listed, over 75% were seen once. The source material was CD4+ or CD8+ T cells sorted from blood, sampled in a trial of the OX40 agonist ivuxolimab. The receptors derive from an adult with an advanced solid tumor such as melanoma, head and neck, liver or kidney cancer. The CDR3 runs from the conserved cysteine through the conserved F or W. The D gene is left open where the match is weak. Some rows mark clone size as missing; the rest say once, few, many or name a class of expanded clone.

clone_size	d_call	j_call	v_call	cdr3_aa	cdr3_nt
-	TRBD1	TRBJ1-1	TRBV6-5	CASSATDRGRAFF	TGTGCCAGCAGTGCGACCGACAGGGGGCGAGCTTTCTTT
-	TRBD2	TRBJ2-7	TRBV28	CASSFQRTSGNEQYF	TGTGCCAGCAGTTTCCAGAGGACTAGCGGGAACGAGCAGTACTTC
-	TRBD1	TRBJ1-5	TRBV4-2	CASSPTGTGVGQPQHF	TGTGCCAGCAGCCCGACCGGGACAGGGGTCGGTCAGCCCCAGCATTTT
once	TRBD2	TRBJ2-1	TRBV6-6	CASSYSSGSSYNEQFF	TGTGCCAGCAGTTACAGTAGCGGGAGTTCCTACAATGAGCAGTTCTTC
-	TRBD1	TRBJ1-1	TRBV5-4	CASSGGTALNTEAFF	TGTGCCAGCAGCGGGGGGACAGCACTGAACACTGAAGCTTTCTTT
-	TRBD2	TRBJ2-1	TRBV5-1	CASSISSGSYNEQFF	TGCGCCAGCAGCATAAGTAGCGGGTCCTACAATGAGCAGTTCTTC
-	-	TRBJ2-7	TRBV27	CASSLLGYEQYF	TGTGCCAGCAGTTTATTGGGTTACGAGCAGTACTTC
-	-	TRBJ1-1	TRBV28	CASSYTLGGADGTEAFF	TGTGCCAGCAGTTATACGCTGGGGGGGGCCGATGGGACTGAAGCTTTCTTT
-	-	TRBJ2-2	TRBV9	CASSPLGANTGELFF	TGTGCCAGCAGCCCCCTTGGCGCGAACACCGGGGAGCTGTTTTTT
-	-	TRBJ2-1	TRBV4-2	CASSQGTGTLNPYNEQFF	TGTGCCAGCAGCCAAGGTACCGGGACGCTGAACCCCTACAATGAGCAGTTCTTC
-	-	TRBJ1-3	TRBV6-5	CASISPGQGNTIYF	TGTGCCAGCATCTCTCCCGGACAGGGAAACACCATATATTTT
-	TRBD1	TRBJ2-3	TRBV2	CASSRDRSTDTQYF	TGTGCCAGCAGCCGGGACAGGAGCACAGATACGCAGTATTTT
-	-	TRBJ2-1	TRBV27	CASSLGLYNEQFF	TGTGCCAGCAGTTTAGGGCTATACAATGAGCAGTTCTTC
-	-	TRBJ2-7	TRBV6-6	CASSYSNPGIGDEQYF	TGTGCCAGCAGTTACTCAAATCCAGGGATCGGTGACGAGCAGTACTTC
-	TRBD1	TRBJ2-4	TRBV28	CATHGQGLAKNIQYF	TGTGCCACCCACGGACAGGGTTTAGCCAAAAACATTCAGTACTTC
-	-	TRBJ2-7	TRBV7-8	CASSLSTGYEQYF	TGTGCCAGCAGCTTATCGACAGGCTACGAGCAGTACTTC
-	TRBD2	TRBJ2-2	TRBV11-2	CASSLVGTGTKDTGELFF	TGTGCCAGCAGCTTAGTGGGGACCGGGACTAAAGACACCGGGGAGCTGTTTTTT
-	TRBD1	TRBJ2-7	TRBV5-1	CASSFGQGSNYEQYF	TGCGCCAGCAGCTTTGGACAGGGATCCAACTACGAGCAGTACTTC
-	-	TRBJ2-1	TRBV7-3	CASSLLNEQFF	TGTGCCAGCAGCTTACTCAATGAGCAGTTCTTC
-	TRBD1	TRBJ2-7	TRBV19	CASGDRGEQYF	TGTGCCAGTGGGGACAGGGGCGAGCAGTACTTC
-	-	TRBJ1-1	TRBV7-9	CASSPFSFREVMNTEAFF	TGTGCCAGCAGCCCCTTTTCGTTCAGGGAAGTCATGAACACTGAAGCTTTCTTT
-	-	TRBJ2-2	TRBV18	CASSLALNTGELFF	TGTGCCAGCTCACTAGCGCTGAACACCGGGGAGCTGTTTTTT
-	TRBD2	TRBJ2-1	TRBV29-1	CSVERSGAYNEQFF	TGCAGCGTTGAAAGGAGCGGGGCCTACAATGAGCAGTTCTTC
-	TRBD2	TRBJ2-1	TRBV5-4	CASSFPLAGSSYNEQFF	TGTGCCAGCAGCTTCCCGCTAGCGGGGAGCTCCTACAATGAGCAGTTCTTC
-	-	TRBJ2-2	TRBV11-2	CASSFGQANTGELFF	TGTGCCAGCAGCTTCGGGCAGGCGAACACCGGGGAGCTGTTTTTT
-	TRBD2	TRBJ2-2	TRBV6-1	CAALLREGLTGELFF	TGTGCCGCCTTACTTCGGGAGGGCCTCACCGGGGAGCTGTTTTTT
-	-	TRBJ1-2	TRBV5-1	CASSLGALGTYGYTF	TGCGCCAGCAGCTTAGGGGCTCTGGGGACCTATGGCTACACCTTC
-	TRBD1	TRBJ2-7	TRBV5-4	CASSRPGTGSSYEQYF	TGTGCCAGCAGTCGTCCCGGGACAGGGAGTTCATACGAGCAGTACTTC
-	-	TRBJ1-5	TRBV18	CASSPDRGLHQPQHF	TGTGCCAGCTCACCTGATCGGGGCCTCCATCAGCCCCAGCATTTT
-	TRBD1	TRBJ2-5	TRBV7-3	CASSLNRDREETQYF	TGTGCCAGCAGCTTGAACCGGGACAGGGAAGAGACCCAGTACTTC
-	TRBD1	TRBJ1-1	TRBV18	CASKTGMETEAFF	TGTGCCAGCAAGACAGGGATGGAAACTGAAGCTTTCTTT
few	-	TRBJ2-7	TRBV7-8	CASNLGEATYEQYF	TGTGCCAGCAACCTGGGGGAGGCCACCTACGAGCAGTACTTC
-	-	TRBJ1-5	TRBV7-9	CASSPGSGDRYQPQHF	TGTGCCAGCAGCCCCGGTTCGGGGGATCGGTATCAGCCCCAGCATTTT
-	-	TRBJ1-1	TRBV19	CASSILMNTEAFF	TGTGCCAGTAGTATTTTAATGAACACTGAAGCTTTCTTT
-	TRBD1	TRBJ1-1	TRBV7-2	CASSSQGAVTEAFF	TGTGCCAGCAGCTCACAGGGGGCCGTCACTGAAGCTTTCTTT
-	-	TRBJ1-5	TRBV7-2	CASSLIFSNQPQHF	TGTGCCAGCAGCTTAATCTTTAGCAATCAGCCCCAGCATTTT
-	-	TRBJ2-1	TRBV11-1	CASSFRDGFNEQFF	TGTGCCAGCAGCTTCCGGGATGGCTTCAATGAGCAGTTCTTC
-	TRBD1	TRBJ1-5	TRBV10-3	CAISVDREQPQHF	TGTGCCATCAGCGTGGACAGGGAGCAGCCCCAGCATTTT
-	-	TRBJ1-5	TRBV4-1	CASSQDYGGGNSNQPQHF	TGCGCCAGCAGCCAAGATTATGGTGGAGGAAATAGCAATCAGCCCCAGCATTTT
-	-	TRBJ2-7	TRBV5-1	CASGEFRGNEQYF	TGCGCCAGCGGGGAATTCAGGGGTAACGAGCAGTACTTC
-	TRBD1	TRBJ2-1	TRBV27	CASSSRGQGMGNEQFF	TGTGCCAGCAGTTCACGCGGACAGGGGATGGGGAATGAGCAGTTCTTC
-	TRBD2	TRBJ2-1	TRBV4-1	CASSQDSGLAGGGEQFF	TGCGCCAGCAGCCAAGATAGTGGACTAGCGGGAGGGGGTGAGCAGTTCTTC
once	TRBD1	TRBJ2-3	TRBV7-9	CASSLGQAHSTDTQYF	TGTGCCAGCAGCCTAGGACAGGCCCATAGCACAGATACGCAGTATTTT
-	-	TRBJ2-5	TRBV28	CASHSGSETQYF	TGTGCCAGCCACTCGGGCTCAGAGACCCAGTACTTC
-	-	TRBJ1-3	TRBV7-6	CAISVGGNTIYF	TGTGCCATCAGCGTCGGTGGAAACACCATATATTTT
-	-	TRBJ1-5	TRBV7-2	CASSQRSGKQPQHF	TGTGCCAGCAGCCAGAGGTCTGGGAAGCAGCCCCAGCATTTT
-	TRBD1	TRBJ2-5	TRBV2	CASSPGTGETQYF	TGTGCCAGCAGTCCGGGGACAGGGGAGACCCAGTACTTC
-	-	TRBJ2-5	TRBV7-6	CAGGSRETQYF	TGTGCCGGGGGATCCCGGGAGACCCAGTACTTC
once	TRBD2	TRBJ2-7	TRBV6-6	CASSRLAGVGSYEQYF	TGTGCCAGCAGTAGACTAGCGGGAGTGGGCTCCTACGAGCAGTACTTT
-	TRBD1	TRBJ2-2	TRBV4-3	CASSQDRGSNTGELFF	TGCGCCAGCAGCCAGGACAGGGGCTCCAACACCGGGGAGCTGTTTTTT
once	TRBD2	TRBJ2-3	TRBV9	CASSFTGTSISTDTQYF	TGTGCCAGCAGCTTTACCGGGACTAGCATTAGCACAGATACGCAGTATTTT